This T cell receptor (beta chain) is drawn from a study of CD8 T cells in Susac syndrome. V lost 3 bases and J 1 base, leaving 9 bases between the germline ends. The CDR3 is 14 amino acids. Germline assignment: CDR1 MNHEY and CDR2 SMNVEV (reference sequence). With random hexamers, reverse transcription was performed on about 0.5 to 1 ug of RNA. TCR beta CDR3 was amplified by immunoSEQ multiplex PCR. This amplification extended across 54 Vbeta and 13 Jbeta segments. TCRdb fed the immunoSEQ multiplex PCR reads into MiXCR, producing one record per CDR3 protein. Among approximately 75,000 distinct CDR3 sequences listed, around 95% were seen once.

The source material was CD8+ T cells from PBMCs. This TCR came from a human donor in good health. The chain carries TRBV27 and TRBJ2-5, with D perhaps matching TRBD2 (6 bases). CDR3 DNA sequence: TGTGCCAGCAGTTTCAATAGCGGCCAAGAGACCCAGTACTTC. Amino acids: CASSFNSGQETQYF.